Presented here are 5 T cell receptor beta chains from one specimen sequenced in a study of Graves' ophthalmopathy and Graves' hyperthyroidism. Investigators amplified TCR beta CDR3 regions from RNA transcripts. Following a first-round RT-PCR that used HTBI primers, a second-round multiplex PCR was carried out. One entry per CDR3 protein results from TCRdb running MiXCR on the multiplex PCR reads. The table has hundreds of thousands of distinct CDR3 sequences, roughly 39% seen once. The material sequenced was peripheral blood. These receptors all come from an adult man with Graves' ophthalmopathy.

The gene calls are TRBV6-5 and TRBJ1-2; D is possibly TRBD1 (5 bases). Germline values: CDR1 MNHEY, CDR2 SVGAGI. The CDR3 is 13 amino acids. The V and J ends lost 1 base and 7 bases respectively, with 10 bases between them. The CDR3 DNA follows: TGTGCCAGCAGTTACTACCAGGGTGGTGGCTACACCTTC. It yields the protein CASSYYQGGGYTF.

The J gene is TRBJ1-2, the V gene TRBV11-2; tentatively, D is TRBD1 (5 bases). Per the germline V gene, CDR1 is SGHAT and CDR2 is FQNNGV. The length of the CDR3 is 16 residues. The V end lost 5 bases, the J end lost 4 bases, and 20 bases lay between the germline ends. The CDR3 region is CASSQEGRRRGYGYTF. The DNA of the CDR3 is TGTGCCAGCAGCCAAGAGGGACGGCGGCGGGGCTATGGCTACACCTTC.

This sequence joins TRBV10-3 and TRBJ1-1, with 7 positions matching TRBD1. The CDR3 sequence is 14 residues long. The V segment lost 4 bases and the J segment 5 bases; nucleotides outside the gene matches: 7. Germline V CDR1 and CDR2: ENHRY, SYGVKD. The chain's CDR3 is CAISAIDRATEAFF. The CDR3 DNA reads TGTGCCATCAGTGCTATTGACAGGGCGACTGAAGCTTTCTTT.

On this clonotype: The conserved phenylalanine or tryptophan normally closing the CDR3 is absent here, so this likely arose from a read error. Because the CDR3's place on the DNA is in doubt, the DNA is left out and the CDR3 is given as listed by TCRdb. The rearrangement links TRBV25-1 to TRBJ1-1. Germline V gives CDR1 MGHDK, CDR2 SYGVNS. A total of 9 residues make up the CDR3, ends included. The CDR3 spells CATTESGFL.

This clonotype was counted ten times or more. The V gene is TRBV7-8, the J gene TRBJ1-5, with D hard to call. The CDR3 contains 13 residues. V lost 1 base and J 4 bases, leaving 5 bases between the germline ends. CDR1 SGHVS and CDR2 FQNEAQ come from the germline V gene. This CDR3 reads CASSLDVNQPQHF. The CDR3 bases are TGTGCCAGCAGCTTAGACGTAAATCAGCCCCAGCATTTT.